The clone carrying this TCR beta chain was recorded only once. The sample belongs to a study of control samples from healthy donors and cancer patients. Measured with immunoSEQ multiplex PCR; TCRdb has only the in-frame clones, and not every one. Of 95,000 to 100,000 clones detected, roughly 90% appear once; the ten largest clones hold about 7.8%. V was shortened by 3 bases and J by 0 bases, with 16 bases between the two germline ends. Germline V gene sequence: CDR1 SGHTA, CDR2 FQGNSA. The CDR3 runs 17 residues. Sequencing was carried out using blood. The chain links TRBV7-2 to TRBJ2-3, with D perhaps TRBD2 (6 bases). The sequence was obtained from a man younger than 45 in good health. The DNA for the CDR3 is TGTGCCAGCAGCTTTCAAATTAGCGGACTTAGCACAGATACGCAGTATTTT. Protein: CASSFQISGLSTDTQYF. Complete variable domain (other parts from reference TRBV7-2 and TRBJ2-3): GAGVSQSPSNKVTEKGKDVELRCDPISGHTALYWYRQSLGQGLEFLIYFQGNSAPDKSGLPSDRFSAERTGGSVSTLTIQRTQQEDSAVYLCASSFQISGLSTDTQYFGPGTRLTVL.